One and the same sample provided the 10 T cell receptor beta chains below, sequenced in a study of shared clonotypes between healthy human individuals. Profiling relied on immunoSEQ multiplex PCR, and the TCRdb table lists in-frame clones only, not all of them. Here the sample spans around 650,000 clones, roughly 96% being singletons. The naive CD8 subset, CD45RO-negative cells positively selected for CCR7, excluded terminally differentiated effector memory CD45RA+ cells. Specimen: naive CD8+ T cells sorted from blood. Source of these receptors: a woman aged 30 to 39 in good health.

The chain uses TRBV28 and TRBJ2-7, with TRBD2 matching 10 bases. This CDR3 is 15 amino acids long. Germline V gene sequence: CDR1 MDHEN, CDR2 SYDVKM. The junction had 8 bases not matched to a gene; V was cut back by 2 bases and J by 7 bases. The CDR3, as DNA: TGTGCCAGCAGTTTAGATTTAGCGGGAGGTCGGGAGCAGTACTTC. The encoded protein is CASSLDLAGGREQYF.

The J gene is TRBJ1-5, the V gene TRBV28; D not resolved. The V gene's germline CDR1 is MDHEN and CDR2 SYDVKM. The CDR3 runs to 15 residues. V shed 2 bases and J shed 2 bases, with 10 bases lying between them. CDR3 nucleotide sequence: TGTGCCAGCAGTTTAGCATCGGGTGGCAATCAGCCCCAGCATTTT. It is translated as CASSLASGGNQPQHF.

In DNA form, the CDR3 reads TGCGCCAGCAGACAGAGCTTTTATAGCAATCAGCCCCAGCATTTT. Its translation is CASRQSFYSNQPQHF. The chain joins TRBV4-1 to TRBJ1-5; D is uncertain. The germline V gene encodes CDR1 MGHRA and CDR2 YSYEKL. The CDR3 length is 15 residues. The V end lost 6 bases, the J end lost 0 bases, and 12 bases lay between the germline ends.

This chain uses TRBV29-1 with TRBJ2-3, with 9 bases fitting TRBD2. From germline, CDR1 is SQVTM and CDR2 ANQGSEA. The CDR3 sequence is 16 residues long. J lost 0 bases, V lost 3 bases, and 7 bases had no gene match. The CDR3 region has the DNA TGCAGCGTTGACGGCGGGGGGGCGGGAAGCACAGATACGCAGTATTTT. It encodes CSVDGGGAGSTDTQYF.

This chain joins TRBV7-2 and TRBJ2-1; tentatively, D is TRBD1 (6 bases). CDR3 length: 17 residues. Per the germline V gene, CDR1 is SGHTA and CDR2 is FQGNSA. Deletions cut 5 bases from V and 0 bases from J, with 17 bases between. The CDR3 bases are TGTGCCAGCAGCGCAAACGGACAGTTCAGCTCCTACAATGAGCAGTTCTTC. Protein: CASSANGQFSSYNEQFF.

The chain combines TRBV27 with TRBJ2-1; D gene uncertain. The CDR3 runs 14 residues. Germline V lookup: CDR1 MNHEY, CDR2 SMNVEV (reference sequence). With 5 bases removed from V and 4 bases from J, the gap between germline ends came to 12 bases. The CDR3 loop reads CASSVEWGYNEQFF. CDR3 nucleotides: TGTGCCAGCAGTGTCGAATGGGGATACAATGAGCAGTTCTTC.

A single count supports this clone. This chain links TRBV29-1 with TRBJ1-2; 7 nucleotides align to TRBD1. The CDR3 consists of 15 residues. CDR1 is SQVTM and CDR2 is ANQGSEA in the germline V gene. Trimming cost V 0 bases and J 10 bases; bases outside gene matches: 14. CDR3 sequence: CSVEDSQGVLMVYTF. The CDR3 DNA reads TGCAGCGTTGAAGATTCCCAGGGGGTCCTGATGGTCTACACCTTC.

CDR3 nucleotides: TGTGCCAGCAGCCCCGGGACAGGGATCCACGAGCAGTACTTC. It specifies CASSPGTGIHEQYF. The chain is built from TRBV9 and TRBJ2-7, with 9 bases fitting TRBD1. Unmatched junction bases numbered 7, after V lost 4 bases and J lost 5 bases. The CDR3 length is 14 residues. The V gene's germline CDR1 is SGDLS and CDR2 YYNGEE.

This clone was seen just once. The gene calls are TRBV28 and TRBJ2-5; D remains unclear. This CDR3 region has 15 residues. Germline CDR1 and CDR2: MDHEN and SYDVKM. Trimming left V 4 bases short and J 3 bases short, with 15 bases between. The CDR3 DNA follows: TGTGCCAGCAGTTCTTGGGGTTTGAAGGAAGAGACCCAGTACTTC. This gives the protein CASSSWGLKEETQYF. Drawing the rest from reference TRBV28 and TRBJ2-5, the complete variable domain is DVKVTQSSRYLVKRTGEKVFLECVQDMDHENMFWYRQDPGLGLRLIYFSYDVKMKEKGDIPEGYSVSREKKERFSLILESASTNQTSMYLCASSSWGLKEETQYFGPGTRLLVL.

This clone appeared a few times. The V call is TRBV4-1, the J call TRBJ2-7; perhaps TRBD2 as D (5 bases). V was clipped by 0 bases and J by 7 bases, with 7 bases between them. The CDR3 is 12 residues long. Germline V lookup: CDR1 MGHRA, CDR2 YSYEKL. In nucleotides, the CDR3 is TGCGCCAGCAGCCAAGACGGAGGAGAGCAGTACTTC. It encodes CASSQDGGEQYF.